Listed below are T cell receptor beta chains from one sample, sequenced in a study of OX40 agonist ivuxolimab in advanced cancers. Method: immunoSEQ multiplex PCR; TCRdb's copy keeps in-frame clones and lacks some. The sample shows under 100,000 clones, over 75% of them seen only once. This material consisted of CD4+ or CD8+ T cells sorted from blood, taken in a trial of the OX40 agonist ivuxolimab. These receptors were collected from an adult with an advanced solid tumor such as melanoma, head and neck, liver or kidney cancer. Each CDR3 is given with its conserved first and last residue. A D gene is named only where the DNA matches it firmly. A clone size is listed for some rows: how often the clone was seen (once, few, many), or a class if it is expanded.

length,size,D,J,V,CDR3,DNA
12,-,-,TRBJ1-4,TRBV30,CAWSPSGEGLLF,TGTGCCTGGAGCCCCTCGGGGGAGGGCCTGCTTTTT
13,-,-,TRBJ1-1,TRBV6-1,CASSGISNTEAFF,TGTGCCAGCAGCGGGATTTCGAACACTGAAGCTTTCTTT
13,-,-,TRBJ2-1,TRBV4-2,CASSVGNYNEQFF,TGTGCCAGCAGTGTGGGAAACTACAATGAGCAGTTCTTC
14,-,TRBD1,TRBJ1-4,TRBV18,CASSMDRRNEKLFF,TGTGCCAGCTCAATGGACAGGCGTAATGAAAAACTGTTTTTT
16,-,-,TRBJ1-3,TRBV7-2,CASSRYGATAGNTIYF,TGTGCCAGCAGCCGATACGGGGCTACGGCGGGAAACACCATATATTTT
13,-,TRBD2,TRBJ2-1,TRBV7-9,CASSAGLGNEQFF,TGTGCCAGCAGCGCGGGACTAGGGAATGAGCAGTTCTTC
14,-,-,TRBJ1-5,TRBV6-1,CASSAGLSGQPQHF,TGTGCCAGCAGTGCGGGCCTGTCGGGACAGCCCCAGCATTTT
13,-,-,TRBJ1-1,TRBV2,CASKFGTNTEAFF,TGTGCCAGCAAATTCGGTACGAACACTGAAGCTTTCTTT
14,-,-,TRBJ2-7,TRBV28,CASGLSMSGGEQYF,TGTGCCAGCGGGCTGAGTATGTCCGGTGGCGAGCAGTACTTC
16,-,-,TRBJ2-7,TRBV5-1,CASSLGRADSSYEQYF,TGCGCCAGCAGCTTGGGAAGAGCGGACTCCTCCTACGAGCAGTACTTC
15,-,-,TRBJ2-1,TRBV5-1,CASSIAGSPYNEQFF,TGCGCCAGCAGCATCGCAGGGAGTCCCTACAATGAGCAGTTCTTC
15,once,-,TRBJ2-7,TRBV4-1,CASSQDLTPSYEQYF,TGCGCCAGCAGCCAAGATTTGACACCCTCCTACGAGCAGTACTTC
11,-,-,TRBJ2-7,TRBV28,CASWGAYEQYF,TGTGCCAGCTGGGGGGCTTACGAGCAGTACTTC
12,-,-,TRBJ2-7,TRBV7-9,CASSFSGGEQYF,TGTGCCAGCAGCTTCTCTGGGGGCGAGCAGTACTTC
14,-,-,TRBJ1-2,TRBV25-1,CASSESGIRSGYTF,TGTGCCAGCAGTGAATCGGGGATACGGAGTGGCTACACCTTC
12,-,TRBD1,TRBJ2-7,TRBV5-8,CASSGDSLSEYF,TGTGCCAGCAGCGGGGACAGTTTATCGGAGTACTTC
13,-,TRBD2,TRBJ2-7,TRBV30,CAWRKGGSYEQYF,TGTGCCTGGAGGAAGGGCGGGAGTTACGAGCAGTACTTC
14,-,-,TRBJ1-3,TRBV6-5,CASSLQAAGNTIYF,TGTGCCAGCAGTTTACAGGCGGCTGGAAACACCATATATTTT
14,once,-,TRBJ1-4,TRBV10-3,CATMAGDKREKLFF,TGTGCCACCATGGCCGGGGATAAACGGGAAAAACTGTTTTTT
15,-,-,TRBJ2-7,TRBV2,CASKADRDTTYEQYF,TGTGCCAGCAAGGCTGATAGGGACACCACCTACGAGCAGTACTTC
14,once,TRBD2,TRBJ2-7,TRBV30,CAWRSSGITYEQYF,TGTGCCTGGAGGTCTAGCGGAATTACCTACGAGCAGTACTTC
15,-,-,TRBJ2-2,TRBV19,CASSADRTGTGELFF,TGTGCCAGTAGTGCCGACCGTACGGGCACCGGGGAGCTGTTTTTT
14,-,TRBD1,TRBJ1-4,TRBV6-5,CASSYPGQGVFWFF,TGTGCCAGCAGTTATCCGGGACAGGGTGTATTCTGGTTTTTT
15,-,-,TRBJ2-3,TRBV7-9,CASSPRGLGPDTQYF,TGTGCCAGCAGCCCCCGGGGGTTAGGGCCAGATACGCAGTATTTT
14,-,TRBD1,TRBJ1-4,TRBV28,CASSRGTGAEKLFF,TGTGCCAGCTCCCGCGGGACAGGGGCCGAAAAACTGTTTTTT
15,-,TRBD2,TRBJ2-2,TRBV7-2,CASSQRDGNTGELFF,TGTGCCAGCAGCCAGCGGGACGGTAACACCGGGGAGCTGTTTTTT
13,-,-,TRBJ2-7,TRBV6-1,CASSLRPVGEQYF,TGTGCCAGCAGTCTGCGACCGGTGGGCGAGCAGTACTTC
15,-,-,TRBJ2-3,TRBV10-3,CATQTPSSGTDTQYF,TGTGCCACCCAAACCCCATCTAGCGGCACAGATACGCAGTATTTT
14,once,-,TRBJ2-7,TRBV10-3,CAISGRNDPYEQYF,TGTGCCATCAGTGGCAGAAATGACCCCTACGAGCAGTACTTC
14,-,TRBD1,TRBJ1-1,TRBV6-6,CASSYVGQGFEAFF,TGTGCCAGCAGTTATGTGGGACAGGGCTTTGAGGCTTTCTTT
15,-,-,TRBJ2-3,TRBV6-4,CASRKGTYSTDTQYF,TGTGCCAGCAGGAAAGGGACCTACAGCACAGATACGCAGTATTTT
15,once,-,TRBJ1-2,TRBV18,CASSPPRQMNYGYTF,TGTGCCAGCTCACCACCCAGACAGATGAACTATGGCTACACCTTC
16,-,TRBD2,TRBJ2-1,TRBV9,CASSVRLAGAYNEQFF,TGTGCCAGCAGCGTCCGACTAGCGGGAGCCTACAATGAGCAGTTCTTC
13,-,-,TRBJ2-5,TRBV27,CASSWGSLETQYF,TGTGCCAGCAGTTGGGGTAGCCTGGAGACCCAGTACTTC